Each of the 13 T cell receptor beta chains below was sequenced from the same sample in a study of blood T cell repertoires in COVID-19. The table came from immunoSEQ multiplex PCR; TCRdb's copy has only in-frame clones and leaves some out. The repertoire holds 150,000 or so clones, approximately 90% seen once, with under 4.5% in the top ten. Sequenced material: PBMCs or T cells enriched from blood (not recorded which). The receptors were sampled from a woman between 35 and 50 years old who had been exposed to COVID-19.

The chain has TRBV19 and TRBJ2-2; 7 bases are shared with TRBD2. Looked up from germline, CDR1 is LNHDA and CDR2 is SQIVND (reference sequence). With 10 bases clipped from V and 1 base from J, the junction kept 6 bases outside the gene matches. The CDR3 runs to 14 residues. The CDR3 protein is CATPREENTGELFF. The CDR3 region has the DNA TGTGCCACCCCACGGGAGGAGAACACCGGGGAGCTGTTTTTT.

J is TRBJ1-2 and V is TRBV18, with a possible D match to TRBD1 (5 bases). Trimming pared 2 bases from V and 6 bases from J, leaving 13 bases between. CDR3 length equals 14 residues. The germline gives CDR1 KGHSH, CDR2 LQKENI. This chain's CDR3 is CASSPGQEGHGYTF. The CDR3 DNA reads TGTGCCAGCTCACCAGGGCAGGAGGGACATGGCTACACCTTC. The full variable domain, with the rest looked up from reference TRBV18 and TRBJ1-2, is NAGVMQNPRHLVRRRGQEARLRCSPMKGHSHVYWYRQLPEEGLKFMVYLQKENIIDESGMPKERFSAEFPKEGPSILRIQQVVRGDSAAYFCASSPGQEGHGYTFGSGTRLTVV.

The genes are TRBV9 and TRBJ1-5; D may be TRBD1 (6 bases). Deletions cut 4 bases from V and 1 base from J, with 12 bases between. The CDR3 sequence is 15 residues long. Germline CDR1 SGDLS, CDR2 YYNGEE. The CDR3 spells CASSPAQGSNQPQHF. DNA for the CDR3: TGTGCCAGCAGCCCAGCACAGGGCAGCAATCAGCCCCAGCATTTT. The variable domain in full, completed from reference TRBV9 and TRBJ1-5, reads DSGVTQTPKHLITATGQRVTLRCSPRSGDLSVYWYQQSLDQGLQFLIQYYNGEERAKGNILERFSAQQFPDLHSELNLSSLELGDSALYFCASSPAQGSNQPQHFGDGTRLSIL.

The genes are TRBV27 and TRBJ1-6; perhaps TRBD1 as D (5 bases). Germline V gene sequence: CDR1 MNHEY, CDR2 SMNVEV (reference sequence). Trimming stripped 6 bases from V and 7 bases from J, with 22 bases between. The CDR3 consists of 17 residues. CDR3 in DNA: TGTGCCAGCAGCCTCTCCGGGTGGGACGGAGGGAATTCACCCCTCCACTTT. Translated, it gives CASSLSGWDGGNSPLHF.

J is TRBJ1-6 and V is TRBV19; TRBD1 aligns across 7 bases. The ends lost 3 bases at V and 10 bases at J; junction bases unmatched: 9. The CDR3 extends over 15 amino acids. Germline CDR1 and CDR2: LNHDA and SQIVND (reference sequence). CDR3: CASSMARQGGSPLHF. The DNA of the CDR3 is TGTGCCAGTAGTATGGCGAGACAGGGCGGCTCACCCCTCCACTTT.

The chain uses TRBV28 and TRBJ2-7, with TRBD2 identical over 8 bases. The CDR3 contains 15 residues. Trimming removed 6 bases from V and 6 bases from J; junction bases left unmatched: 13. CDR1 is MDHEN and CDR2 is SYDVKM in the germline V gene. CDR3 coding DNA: TGTGCCAGCAGAACAAGCGGGAGTGGTAACGGCGAGCAGTACTTC. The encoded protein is CASRTSGSGNGEQYF.

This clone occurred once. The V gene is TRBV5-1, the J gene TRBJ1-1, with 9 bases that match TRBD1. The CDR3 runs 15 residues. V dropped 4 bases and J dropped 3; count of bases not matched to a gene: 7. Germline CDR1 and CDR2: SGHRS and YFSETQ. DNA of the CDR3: TGCGCCAGCAGCCCGGGACAGGGAACGTACACTGAAGCTTTCTTT. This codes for CASSPGQGTYTEAFF.

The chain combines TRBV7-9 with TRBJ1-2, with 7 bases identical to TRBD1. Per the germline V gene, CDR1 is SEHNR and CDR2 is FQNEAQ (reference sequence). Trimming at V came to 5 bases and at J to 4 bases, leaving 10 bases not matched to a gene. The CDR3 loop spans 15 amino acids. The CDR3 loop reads CASSNGDRAGYGYTF. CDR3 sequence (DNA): TGTGCCAGCAGCAATGGCGACAGGGCGGGCTATGGCTACACCTTC.

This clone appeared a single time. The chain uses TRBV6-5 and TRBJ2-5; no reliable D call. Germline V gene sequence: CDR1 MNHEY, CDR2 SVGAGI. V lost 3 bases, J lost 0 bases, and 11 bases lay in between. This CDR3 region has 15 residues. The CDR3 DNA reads TGTGCCAGCAGTTATACCGTAACTAACCAAGAGACCCAGTACTTC. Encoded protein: CASSYTVTNQETQYF.

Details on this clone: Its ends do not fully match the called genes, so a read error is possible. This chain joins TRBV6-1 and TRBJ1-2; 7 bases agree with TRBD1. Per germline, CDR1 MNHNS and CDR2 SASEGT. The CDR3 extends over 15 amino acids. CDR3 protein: CASSKAGQANYGYTF. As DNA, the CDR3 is TGTGCCAGCAGTAAAGCCGGACAGGCTAACTATGGCTACACCTTC.

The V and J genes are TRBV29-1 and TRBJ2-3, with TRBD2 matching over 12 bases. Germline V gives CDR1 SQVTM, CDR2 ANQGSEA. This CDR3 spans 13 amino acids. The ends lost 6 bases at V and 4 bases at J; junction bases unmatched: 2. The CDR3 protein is CSVLAGGADTQYF. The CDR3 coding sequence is TGCAGCGTACTAGCGGGAGGCGCAGATACGCAGTATTTT.

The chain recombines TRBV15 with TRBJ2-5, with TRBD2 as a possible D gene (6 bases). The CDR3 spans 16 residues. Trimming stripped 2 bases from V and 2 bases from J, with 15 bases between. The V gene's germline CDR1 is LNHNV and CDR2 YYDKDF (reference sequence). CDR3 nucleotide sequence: TGTGCCACCAGCAGACCCAGAGGGCGGGGACAAGAGACCCAGTACTTC. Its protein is CATSRPRGRGQETQYF.

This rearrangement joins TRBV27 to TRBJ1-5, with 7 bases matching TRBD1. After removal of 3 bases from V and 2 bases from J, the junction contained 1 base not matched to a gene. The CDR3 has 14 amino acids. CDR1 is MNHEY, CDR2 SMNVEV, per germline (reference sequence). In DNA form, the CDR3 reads TGTGCCAGCAGTTTCACAGGGGGCAATCAGCCCCAGCATTTT. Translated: CASSFTGGNQPQHF.